Each of the 15 T cell receptor beta chains below was sequenced from the same sample in a study of cytotoxic CD8 clonotypes in ibrutinib-treated CLL. Generated by immunoSEQ multiplex PCR, the TCRdb table keeps only in-frame clones and is missing some. The table lists about 68,000 clones, about two thirds of them singletons, with roughly 6% in the top ten. Sequencing was performed on PBMCs, taken after 12 months of ibrutinib treatment. The receptor source for this set is a human donor with chronic lymphocytic leukemia.

The rearrangement joins TRBV4-1 to TRBJ1-2; D uncertain. Trimming removed 1 base at V and 5 bases at J, with 23 bases between. Per the germline V gene, CDR1 is MGHRA and CDR2 is YSYEKL. The CDR3 runs 18 residues. Here the CDR3 reads CASSQVPLDLGFRYGYTF. CDR3 nucleotide sequence: TGCGCCAGCAGCCAAGTCCCCCTCGACCTAGGTTTTCGGTATGGCTACACCTTC.

The V gene is TRBV18, the J gene TRBJ2-3; D might be TRBD2 (6 bases). V lost 6 bases and J lost 6, with 22 bases in between. Germline values: CDR1 KGHSH, CDR2 LQKENI. The CDR3 loop spans 16 amino acids. The CDR3 loop is CASSPGQGGPMDTQYF. The CDR3 nucleotides read TGTGCCAGCTCCCCTGGCCAGGGAGGACCAATGGATACGCAGTATTTT.

The chain has TRBV30 and TRBJ1-1, with D unresolved. CDR3 length: 14 residues. The V end lost 5 bases, the J end lost 11 bases, and 24 bases lay between the germline ends. CDR1 is GTSNPN, CDR2 SVGIG, per germline (reference sequence). CDR3 in amino acids: CAWFSNTGGLGAFF. In nucleotides, the CDR3 is TGTGCCTGGTTCAGCAACACGGGCGGCCTGGGGGCTTTCTTT.

This clone was seen only a few times. The chain combines TRBV19 with TRBJ2-7; TRBD1 agrees at 9 bases. With V trimmed by 2 bases and J by 4 bases, 9 bases remained unmatched. The CDR3 is 16 residues long. CDR1 LNHDA and CDR2 SQIVND come from the germline V gene (reference sequence). CDR3 DNA sequence: TGTGCCAGTAGTATACGCCCACAGGGGGCAGGTTACGAGCAGTACTTC. Encoded protein: CASSIRPQGAGYEQYF.

The chain links TRBV28 to TRBJ2-7; D is unclear. Looked up from germline, CDR1 is MDHEN and CDR2 is SYDVKM. This CDR3 has 15 amino acids. V was trimmed by 3 bases and J by 2 bases, leaving 14 bases between them. The CDR3 nucleotides are TGTGCCAGCAGTTTTTCATGGGTCGCCGCCTACGAGCAGTACTTC. Encoded protein: CASSFSWVAAYEQYF.

V gene TRBV4-3 combines with J gene TRBJ1-2; D uncertain. This CDR3 spans 14 amino acids. The V gene lost 0 bases and the J gene lost 7 bases, with 12 bases spanning the gap. In germline, CDR1 is LGHNA, CDR2 YSLEER. CDR3 loop: CASSQEQRRGGYTF. The CDR3, as DNA: TGCGCCAGCAGCCAAGAGCAACGGCGGGGTGGCTACACCTTC.

The chain has TRBV21-1 and TRBJ2-3. TRBV21-1 is described as a pseudogene. The CDR3 is 9 residues long. DNA of the CDR3: TGTGCCAGCAGCAAAAGGGAGTATTTT. This codes for CASSKREYF.

The chain combines TRBV7-2 with TRBJ1-2, with a weak D call TRBD1 (6 bases). The V gene lost 6 bases and the J gene lost 3 bases, with 11 bases spanning the gap. The CDR3 contains 13 residues. CDR1 SGHTA and CDR2 FQGNSA come from the germline V gene. CDR3 DNA sequence: TGTGCCAGCAGACCACAGGGTTACTATGGCTACACCTTC. Protein sequence: CASRPQGYYGYTF.

The genes are TRBV7-3 and TRBJ1-6; D is perhaps TRBD1 (5 bases). Germline V gene data show CDR1 as SGHTA and CDR2 as FQGTGA. The V and J ends lost 3 bases and 9 bases respectively, with 12 bases between them. The CDR3 has 14 amino acids. The DNA of the CDR3 is TGTGCCAGCAGCTTGGGCAGGGAGGGTTCACCCCTCCACTTT. It yields the protein CASSLGREGSPLHF.

The chain is built from TRBV7-2 and TRBJ1-2, with 7 bases aligning to TRBD1. The CDR3 loop spans 13 amino acids. Germline trimming cut 8 bases from V and 6 bases from J; bases unmatched to any gene: 9. Looked up from germline, CDR1 is SGHTA and CDR2 is FQGNSA. The CDR3: CASSVTGEDGYTF. The CDR3 region has the DNA TGTGCCAGCTCCGTAACAGGGGAGGATGGCTACACCTTC.

DNA of the CDR3: TGTGCCAGCAGCTGGGGACAGGGGATCACAGATACGCAGTATTTT. Its protein is CASSWGQGITDTQYF. The chain links TRBV7-6 to TRBJ2-3; TRBD1 matches 10 bases. Germline CDR1 is SGHVS and CDR2 is FNYEAQ. The CDR3 covers 15 residues. The J segment lost 2 bases and the V segment lost 4 bases, leaving 3 bases of the junction unmatched.

The chain links TRBV6-1 to TRBJ2-4; D ambiguous. Per germline, CDR1 MNHNS and CDR2 SASEGT. Trimming left V 4 bases short and J 9 bases short, with 31 bases between. This CDR3 has 19 amino acids. Here the CDR3 reads CASSAQLVFLAIQKGIQYF. The CDR3 DNA reads as TGTGCCAGCAGTGCCCAACTCGTCTTTTTGGCGATCCAAAAGGGCATTCAGTACTTC.

In its sample, this clone was seen a few times. The rearrangement uses TRBV5-1 and TRBJ1-6, with D possibly matching TRBD1 (6 bases). From germline, CDR1 is SGHRS and CDR2 YFSETQ. The CDR3 totals 14 residues. Trimming removed 4 bases from V and 5 bases from J, with 10 bases in between. Here the CDR3 reads CASSVQGNNSPLHF. The CDR3 DNA reads as TGCGCCAGCAGCGTACAGGGTAATAATTCACCCCTCCACTTT.

V usage is TRBV5-1 and J usage is TRBJ1-2; D is possibly TRBD1 (5 bases). Germline V gives CDR1 SGHRS, CDR2 YFSETQ. This CDR3 contains 15 residues. The V gene lost 1 base and the J gene lost 4 bases, with 14 bases spanning the gap. DNA for the CDR3: TGCGCCAGCAGCTTGAACGAGCAGGGAATCTATGGCTACACCTTC. It codes for CASSLNEQGIYGYTF.

The J gene is TRBJ2-3, the V gene TRBV7-2, with TRBD1 identical over 8 bases. Germline CDR1 SGHTA, CDR2 FQGNSA. This CDR3 is built from 14 residues. Trimming cost V 5 bases and J 2 bases; bases outside gene matches: 3. CDR3 DNA: TGTGCCAGCAGCCTGGACAGGGCCACAGATACGCAGTATTTT. It codes for CASSLDRATDTQYF. The full variable domain, its missing parts supplied by reference TRBV7-2 and TRBJ2-3, is GAGVSQSPSNKVTEKGKDVELRCDPISGHTALYWYRQSLGQGLEFLIYFQGNSAPDKSGLPSDRFSAERTGGSVSTLTIQRTQQEDSAVYLCASSLDRATDTQYFGPGTRLTVL.